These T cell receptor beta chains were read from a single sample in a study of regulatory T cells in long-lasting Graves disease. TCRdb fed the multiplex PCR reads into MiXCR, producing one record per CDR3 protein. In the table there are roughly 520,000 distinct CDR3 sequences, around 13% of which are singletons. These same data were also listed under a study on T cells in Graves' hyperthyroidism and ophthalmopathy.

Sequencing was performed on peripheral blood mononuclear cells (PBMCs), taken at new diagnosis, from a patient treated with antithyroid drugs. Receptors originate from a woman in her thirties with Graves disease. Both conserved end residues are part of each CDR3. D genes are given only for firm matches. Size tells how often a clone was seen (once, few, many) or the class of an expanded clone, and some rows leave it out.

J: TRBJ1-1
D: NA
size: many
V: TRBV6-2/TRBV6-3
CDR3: CASVGPVNTEAFF
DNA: TGTGCCAGCGTTGGTCCGGTGAACACTGAAGCTTTCTTT

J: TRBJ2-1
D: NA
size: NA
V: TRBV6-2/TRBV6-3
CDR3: CASIQEYEQFF
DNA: TGTGCCAGCATACAGGAATATGAGCAGTTCTTC

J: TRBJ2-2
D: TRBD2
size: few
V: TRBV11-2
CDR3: CASSGGGLVAGGFNTGELFF
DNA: TGTGCCAGCAGCGGGGGCGGATTGGTAGCGGGAGGTTTTAACACCGGGGAGCTGTTTTTT

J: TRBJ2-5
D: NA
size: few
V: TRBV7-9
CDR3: CASSRGTLYQETQYF
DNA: TGTGCCAGCAGCCGGGGGACCCTCTACCAAGAGACCCAGTACTTC

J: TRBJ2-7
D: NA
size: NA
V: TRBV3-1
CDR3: CASSLTRISEGSYEQYF
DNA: TGTGCCAGCAGCCTGACAAGGATCTCGGAGGGCTCCTACGAGCAGTACTTC

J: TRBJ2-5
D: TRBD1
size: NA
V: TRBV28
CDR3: CASSVFGTGLSETQYF
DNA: TGTGCCAGCAGTGTATTTGGGACAGGGCTCTCAGAGACCCAGTACTTC

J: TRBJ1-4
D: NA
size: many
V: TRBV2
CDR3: CAKDTGTTEKLFF
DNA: TGTGCCAAGGATACCGGGACAACTGAAAAACTGTTTTTT

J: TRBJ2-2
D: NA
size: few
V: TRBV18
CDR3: CASSSRQRELFF
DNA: TGTGCCAGCTCATCCCGACAGAGGGAGCTGTTTTTT

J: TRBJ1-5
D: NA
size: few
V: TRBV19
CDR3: CASSTHFSGNQPQHF
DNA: TGTGCCAGTAGCACACACTTTTCGGGCAATCAGCCCCAGCATTTT

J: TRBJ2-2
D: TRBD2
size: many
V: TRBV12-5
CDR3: CASRAGVRTGELFF
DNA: TGTGCTAGTCGAGCGGGAGTAAGAACCGGGGAGCTGTTTTTT